A single sample is the source of the 5 T cell receptor beta chains below, sequenced in a study of blood T cell repertoires in COVID-19. This table comes from immunoSEQ multiplex PCR, and its TCRdb copy is limited to in-frame clones, with some not included. The repertoire consists of tens of thousands of clones, with 89% occurring once and the leading ten covering 28%. The sample consisted of peripheral blood. Receptors originate from a woman older than 75 with acute or convalescent COVID-19.

The chain carries TRBV6-6 and TRBJ2-1, with 11 bases that match TRBD2. This CDR3 is 16 amino acids long. The V gene's germline CDR1 is MNHNY and CDR2 SVGAGI (reference sequence). Trimming removed 5 bases from V and 7 bases from J; junction bases left unmatched: 10. The CDR3 is CASSGLSGGAGNEQFF. The CDR3 DNA reads as TGTGCCAGCAGTGGACTTAGCGGGGGGGCCGGGAATGAGCAGTTCTTC.

V and J are TRBV19 and TRBJ1-5; no definite D call. CDR3 length: 15 amino acids. Trimming took off 5 bases at V and 2 bases at J, with 13 bases between the two ends. The germline CDR1 and CDR2 sequences are LNHDA and SQIVND (reference sequence). CDR3 amino acids: CASSPGSNGNQPQHF. The CDR3 DNA is TGTGCCAGTAGTCCGGGGTCCAACGGCAATCAGCCCCAGCATTTT.

This chain joins TRBV5-1 and TRBJ1-3; 9 bases are shared with TRBD1. V gave up 0 bases and J gave up 6 bases; unmatched junction bases: 7. This CDR3 spans 16 amino acids. Germline assignment: CDR1 SGHRS and CDR2 YFSETQ. The CDR3 spells CASSLGTGVSVNTIYF. CDR3 in DNA: TGCGCCAGCAGCTTGGGGACAGGGGTTAGTGTAAACACCATATATTTT.

The chain combines TRBV28 with TRBJ1-1; no clear D. CDR1 MDHEN and CDR2 SYDVKM come from the germline V gene. This CDR3 is built from 17 residues. V was shortened by 4 bases and J by 2 bases, with 20 bases between the two germline ends. The CDR3 coding sequence is TGTGCCAGCAGTTCCCGCCCAGGAGGTTCCGCTAACACTGAAGCTTTCTTT. It translates to CASSSRPGGSANTEAFF.

The chain joins TRBV18 to TRBJ1-1; D possibly corresponds to TRBD1 (5 bases). The CDR3 sequence is 15 residues long. Germline V CDR1 and CDR2: KGHSH, LQKENI. Between the trimmed V and J ends, which lost 2 bases and 3 bases, there was a span of 13 bases. The CDR3 DNA sequence: TGTGCCAGCTCACCATTTATGGGGCCAGACACTGAAGCTTTCTTT. Protein product: CASSPFMGPDTEAFF.